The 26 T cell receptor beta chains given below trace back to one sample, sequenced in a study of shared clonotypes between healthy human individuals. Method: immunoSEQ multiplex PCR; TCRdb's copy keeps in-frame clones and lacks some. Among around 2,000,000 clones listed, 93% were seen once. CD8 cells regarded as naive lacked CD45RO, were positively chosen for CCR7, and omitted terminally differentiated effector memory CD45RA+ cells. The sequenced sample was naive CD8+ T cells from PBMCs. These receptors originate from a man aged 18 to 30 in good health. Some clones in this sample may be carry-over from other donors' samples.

CDR3 sequence: CASSLALVMGSYEQYF. In DNA form, the CDR3 reads TGTGCCAGCAGCTTGGCCTTGGTAATGGGCTCCTACGAGCAGTACTTC. V gene TRBV5-5 combines with J gene TRBJ2-7, with no clear D. V lost 0 bases and J 0 bases, leaving 13 bases between the germline ends. Germline assignment: CDR1 SGHKS and CDR2 YYEKEE (reference sequence). The CDR3 is 16 residues long.

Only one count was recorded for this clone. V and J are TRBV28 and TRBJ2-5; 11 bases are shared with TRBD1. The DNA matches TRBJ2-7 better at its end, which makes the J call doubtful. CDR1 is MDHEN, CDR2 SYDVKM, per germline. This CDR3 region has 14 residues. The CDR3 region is CASTPGQGVYEQYF. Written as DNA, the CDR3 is TGTGCCAGCACCCCGGGACAGGGGGTCTACGAGCAGTACTTC.

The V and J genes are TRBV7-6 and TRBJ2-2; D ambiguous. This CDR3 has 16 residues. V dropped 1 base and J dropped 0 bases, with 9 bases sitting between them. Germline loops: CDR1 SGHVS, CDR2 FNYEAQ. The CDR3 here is CASSLVELANTGELFF. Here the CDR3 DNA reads TGTGCCAGCAGCTTAGTAGAGCTAGCGAACACCGGGGAGCTGTTTTTT.

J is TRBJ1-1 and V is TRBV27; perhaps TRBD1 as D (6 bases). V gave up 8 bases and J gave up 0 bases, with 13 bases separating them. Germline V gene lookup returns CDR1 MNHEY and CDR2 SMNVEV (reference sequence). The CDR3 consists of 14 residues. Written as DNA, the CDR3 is TGTGCCAGCCCCAGGGGCCGGATGAACACTGAAGCTTTCTTT. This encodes CASPRGRMNTEAFF.

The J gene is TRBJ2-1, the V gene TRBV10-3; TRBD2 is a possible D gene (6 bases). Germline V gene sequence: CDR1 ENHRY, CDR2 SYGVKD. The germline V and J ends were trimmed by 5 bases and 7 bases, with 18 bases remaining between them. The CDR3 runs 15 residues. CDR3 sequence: CAISWTNLPGNEQFF. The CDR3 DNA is TGTGCCATCAGTTGGACTAACCTCCCGGGGAATGAGCAGTTCTTC.

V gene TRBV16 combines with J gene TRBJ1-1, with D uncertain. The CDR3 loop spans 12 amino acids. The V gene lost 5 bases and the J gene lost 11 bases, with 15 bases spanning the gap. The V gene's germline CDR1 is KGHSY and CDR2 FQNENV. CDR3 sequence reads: CASSERAGWAFF. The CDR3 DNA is TGTGCCAGCAGCGAACGAGCGGGTTGGGCTTTCTTT.

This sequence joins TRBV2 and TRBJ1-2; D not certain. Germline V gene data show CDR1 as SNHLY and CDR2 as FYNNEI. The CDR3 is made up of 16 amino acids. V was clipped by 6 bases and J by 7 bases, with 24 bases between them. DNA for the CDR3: TGTGCCAGCAGCCCCGGACCCAGGACGAGAGTGGGTGGCTACACCTTC. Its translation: CASSPGPRTRVGGYTF.

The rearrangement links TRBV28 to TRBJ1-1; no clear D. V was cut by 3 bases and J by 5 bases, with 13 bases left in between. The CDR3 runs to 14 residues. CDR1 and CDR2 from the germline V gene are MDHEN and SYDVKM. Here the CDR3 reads CASSFPRERTEAFF. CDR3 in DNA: TGTGCCAGCAGTTTTCCGAGGGAACGGACTGAAGCTTTCTTT.

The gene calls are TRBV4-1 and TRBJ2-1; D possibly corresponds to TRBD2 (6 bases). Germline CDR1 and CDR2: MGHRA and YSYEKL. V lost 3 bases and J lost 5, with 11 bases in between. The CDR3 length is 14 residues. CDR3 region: CASSQLASHNEQFF. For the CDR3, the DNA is TGCGCCAGCAGCCAGCTAGCGAGTCACAATGAGCAGTTCTTC.

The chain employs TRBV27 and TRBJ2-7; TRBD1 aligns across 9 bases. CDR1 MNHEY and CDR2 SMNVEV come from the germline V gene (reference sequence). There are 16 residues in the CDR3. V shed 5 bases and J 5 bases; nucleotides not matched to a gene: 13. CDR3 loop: CASSPLGTGIRHEQYF. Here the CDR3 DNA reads TGTGCCAGCAGTCCCCTCGGGACAGGGATTCGTCACGAGCAGTACTTC.

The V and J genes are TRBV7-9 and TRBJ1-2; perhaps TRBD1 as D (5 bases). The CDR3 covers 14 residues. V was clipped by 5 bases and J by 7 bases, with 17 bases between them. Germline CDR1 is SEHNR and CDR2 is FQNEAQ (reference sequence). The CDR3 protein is CASSTTPGIVGYTF. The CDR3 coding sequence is TGTGCCAGCAGCACCACGCCAGGGATTGTTGGCTACACCTTC.

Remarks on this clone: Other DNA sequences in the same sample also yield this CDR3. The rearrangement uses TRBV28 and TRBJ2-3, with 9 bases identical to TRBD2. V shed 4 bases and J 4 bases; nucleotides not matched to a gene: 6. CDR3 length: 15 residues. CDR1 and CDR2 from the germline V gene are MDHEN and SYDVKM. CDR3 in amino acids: CASSSPGLASDTQYF. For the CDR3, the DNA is TGTGCCAGCAGTTCACCGGGACTAGCCTCAGATACGCAGTATTTT.

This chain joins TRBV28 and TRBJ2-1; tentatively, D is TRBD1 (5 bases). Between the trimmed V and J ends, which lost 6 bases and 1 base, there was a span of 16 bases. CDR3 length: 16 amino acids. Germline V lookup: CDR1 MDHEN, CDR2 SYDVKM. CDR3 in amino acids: CASSPSNPGSYNEQFF. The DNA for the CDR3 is TGTGCCAGCAGCCCGTCAAACCCAGGGTCCTACAATGAGCAGTTCTTC.

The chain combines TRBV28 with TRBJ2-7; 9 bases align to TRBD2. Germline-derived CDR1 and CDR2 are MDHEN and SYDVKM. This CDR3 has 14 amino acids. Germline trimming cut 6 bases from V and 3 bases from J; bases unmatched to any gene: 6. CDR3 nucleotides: TGTGCCAGCAGCTGGGGGCGGGAGGGCTACGAGCAGTACTTC. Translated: CASSWGREGYEQYF.

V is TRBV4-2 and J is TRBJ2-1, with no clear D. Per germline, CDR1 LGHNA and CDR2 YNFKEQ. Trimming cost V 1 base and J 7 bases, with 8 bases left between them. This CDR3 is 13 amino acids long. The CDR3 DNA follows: TGTGCCAGCAGCCAAGCGAGAGGTAATGAGCAGTTCTTC. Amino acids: CASSQARGNEQFF.

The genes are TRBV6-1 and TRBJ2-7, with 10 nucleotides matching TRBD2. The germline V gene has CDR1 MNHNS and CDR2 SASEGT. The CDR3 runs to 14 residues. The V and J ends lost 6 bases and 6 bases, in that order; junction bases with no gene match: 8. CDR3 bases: TGTGCCAGCAGCGTTCTAGCGGGAGCTGGCGAGCAGTACTTC. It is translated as CASSVLAGAGEQYF.

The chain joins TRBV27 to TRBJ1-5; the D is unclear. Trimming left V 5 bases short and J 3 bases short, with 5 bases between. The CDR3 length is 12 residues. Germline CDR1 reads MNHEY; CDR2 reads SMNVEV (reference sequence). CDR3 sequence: CASSAHNQPQHF. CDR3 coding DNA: TGTGCCAGCAGTGCCCACAATCAGCCCCAGCATTTT.

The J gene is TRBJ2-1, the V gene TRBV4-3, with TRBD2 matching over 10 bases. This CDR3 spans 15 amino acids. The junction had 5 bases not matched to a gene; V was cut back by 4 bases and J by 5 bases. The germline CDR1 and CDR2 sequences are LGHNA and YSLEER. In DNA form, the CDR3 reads TGCGCCAGCAGCCTTCTAGCGGGGGCTCACAATGAGCAGTTCTTC. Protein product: CASSLLAGAHNEQFF.

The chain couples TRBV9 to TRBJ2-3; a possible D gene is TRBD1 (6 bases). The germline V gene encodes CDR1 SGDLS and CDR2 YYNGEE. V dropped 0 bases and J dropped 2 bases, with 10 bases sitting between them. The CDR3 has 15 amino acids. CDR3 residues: CASSVAQGITDTQYF. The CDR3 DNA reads TGTGCCAGCAGCGTAGCGCAGGGGATCACAGATACGCAGTATTTT.

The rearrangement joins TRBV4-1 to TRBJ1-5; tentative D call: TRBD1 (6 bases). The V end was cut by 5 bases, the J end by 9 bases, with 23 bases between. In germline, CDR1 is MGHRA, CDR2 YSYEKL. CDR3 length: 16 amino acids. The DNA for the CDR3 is TGCGCCAGCAGCTTCAGCATCCAAACAGGGCTTTGGCCCCAGCATTTT. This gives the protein CASSFSIQTGLWPQHF.

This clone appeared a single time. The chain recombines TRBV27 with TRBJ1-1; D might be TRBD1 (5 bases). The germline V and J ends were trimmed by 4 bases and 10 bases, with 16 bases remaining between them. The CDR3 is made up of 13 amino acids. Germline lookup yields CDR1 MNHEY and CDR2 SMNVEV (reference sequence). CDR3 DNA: TGTGCCAGCAGTTCAACAGGTCAAACTATAGCTTTCTTT. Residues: CASSSTGQTIAFF.

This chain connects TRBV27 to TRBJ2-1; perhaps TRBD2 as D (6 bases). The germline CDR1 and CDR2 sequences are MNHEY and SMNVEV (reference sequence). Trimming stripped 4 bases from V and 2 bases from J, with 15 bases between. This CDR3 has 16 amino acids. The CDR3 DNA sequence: TGTGCCAGCAGTTGGAGGGCGGGAAACCCCTACAATGAGCAGTTCTTC. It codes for CASSWRAGNPYNEQFF.

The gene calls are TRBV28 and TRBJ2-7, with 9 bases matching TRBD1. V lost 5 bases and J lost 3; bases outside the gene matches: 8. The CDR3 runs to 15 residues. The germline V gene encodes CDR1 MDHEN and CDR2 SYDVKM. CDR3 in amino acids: CASSPLGTGLYEQYF. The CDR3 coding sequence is TGTGCCAGCAGTCCTCTGGGGACAGGGCTCTACGAGCAGTACTTC. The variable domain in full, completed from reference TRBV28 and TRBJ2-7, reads DVKVTQSSRYLVKRTGEKVFLECVQDMDHENMFWYRQDPGLGLRLIYFSYDVKMKEKGDIPEGYSVSREKKERFSLILESASTNQTSMYLCASSPLGTGLYEQYFGPGTRLTVT.

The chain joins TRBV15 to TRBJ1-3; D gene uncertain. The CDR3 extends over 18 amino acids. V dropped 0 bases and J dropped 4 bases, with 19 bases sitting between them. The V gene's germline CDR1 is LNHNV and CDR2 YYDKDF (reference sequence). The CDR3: CATSRDGNAATAGNTIYF. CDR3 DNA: TGTGCCACCAGCAGAGATGGTAATGCGGCGACGGCCGGAAACACCATATATTTT.

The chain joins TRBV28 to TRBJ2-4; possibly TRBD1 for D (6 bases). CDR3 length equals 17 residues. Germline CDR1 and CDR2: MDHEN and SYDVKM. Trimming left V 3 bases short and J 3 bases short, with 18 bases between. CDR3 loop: CASSFASRGRVKNIQYF. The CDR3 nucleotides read TGTGCCAGCAGTTTTGCTAGCAGGGGAAGGGTCAAAAACATTCAGTACTTC.

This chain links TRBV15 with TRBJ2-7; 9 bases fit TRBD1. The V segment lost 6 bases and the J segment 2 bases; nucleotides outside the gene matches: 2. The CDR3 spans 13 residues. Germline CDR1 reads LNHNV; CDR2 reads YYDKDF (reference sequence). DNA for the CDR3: TGTGCCACCAGGGGACAGGGTACCTACGAGCAGTACTTC. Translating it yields CATRGQGTYEQYF.